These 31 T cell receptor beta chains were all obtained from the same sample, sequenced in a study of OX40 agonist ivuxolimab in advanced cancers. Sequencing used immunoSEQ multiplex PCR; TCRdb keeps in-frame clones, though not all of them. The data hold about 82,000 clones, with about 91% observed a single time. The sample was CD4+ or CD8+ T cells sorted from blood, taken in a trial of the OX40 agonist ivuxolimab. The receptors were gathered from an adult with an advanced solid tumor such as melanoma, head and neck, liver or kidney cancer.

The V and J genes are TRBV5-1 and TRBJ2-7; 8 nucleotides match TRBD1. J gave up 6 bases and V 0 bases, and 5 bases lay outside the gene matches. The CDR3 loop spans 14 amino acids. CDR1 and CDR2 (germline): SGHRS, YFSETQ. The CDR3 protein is CASSLDPGGSEQYF. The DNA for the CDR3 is TGCGCCAGCAGCTTGGATCCAGGGGGCAGCGAGCAGTACTTC.

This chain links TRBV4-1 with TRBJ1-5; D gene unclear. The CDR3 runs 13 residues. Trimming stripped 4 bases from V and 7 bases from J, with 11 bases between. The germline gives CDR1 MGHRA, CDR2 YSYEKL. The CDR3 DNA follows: TGCGCCAGCAGCCCCCTGGCCGGGCAGCCCCAGCATTTT. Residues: CASSPLAGQPQHF.

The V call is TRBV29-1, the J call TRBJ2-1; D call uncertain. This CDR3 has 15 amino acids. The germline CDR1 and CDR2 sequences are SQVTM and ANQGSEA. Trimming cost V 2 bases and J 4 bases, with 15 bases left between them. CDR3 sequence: CSVEPSTPTYNEQFF. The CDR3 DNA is TGCAGCGTTGAACCCAGTACTCCTACGTACAATGAGCAGTTCTTC.

CDR3 protein: CASSNLLAGGRTDTQYF. The CDR3 region has the DNA TGTGCCAGCAGTAACCTCCTAGCGGGAGGAAGGACAGATACGCAGTATTTT. V and J are TRBV2 and TRBJ2-3; 11 bases align to TRBD2. This CDR3 is built from 17 residues. V gave up 5 bases and J gave up 3 bases; unmatched junction bases: 10. Germline CDR1 is SNHLY and CDR2 is FYNNEI.

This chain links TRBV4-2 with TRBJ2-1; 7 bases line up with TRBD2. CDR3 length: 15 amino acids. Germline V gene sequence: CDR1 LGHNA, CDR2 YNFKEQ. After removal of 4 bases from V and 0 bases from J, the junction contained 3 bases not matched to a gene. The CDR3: CASSPSGTSYNEQFF. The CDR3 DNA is TGTGCCAGCAGCCCAAGCGGGACCTCCTACAATGAGCAGTTCTTC.

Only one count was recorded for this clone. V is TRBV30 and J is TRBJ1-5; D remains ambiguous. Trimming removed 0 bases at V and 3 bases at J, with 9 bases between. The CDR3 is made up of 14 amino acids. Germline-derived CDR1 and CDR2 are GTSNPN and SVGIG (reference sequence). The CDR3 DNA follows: TGTGCCTGGAGTGTAGACACCCTCAATCAGCCCCAGCATTTT. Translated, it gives CAWSVDTLNQPQHF.

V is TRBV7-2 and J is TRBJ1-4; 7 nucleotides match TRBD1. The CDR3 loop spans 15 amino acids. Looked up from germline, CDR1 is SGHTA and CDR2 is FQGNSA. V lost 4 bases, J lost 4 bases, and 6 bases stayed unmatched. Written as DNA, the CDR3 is TGTGCCAGCAGCTCAGTTACAGGGGTTAATGAAAAACTGTTTTTT. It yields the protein CASSSVTGVNEKLFF.

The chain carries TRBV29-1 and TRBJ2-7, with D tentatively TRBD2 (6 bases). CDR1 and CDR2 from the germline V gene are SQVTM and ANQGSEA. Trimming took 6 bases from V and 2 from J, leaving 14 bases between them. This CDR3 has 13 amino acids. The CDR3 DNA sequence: TGCAGCGTAAAGTCGTGGAGGGCCTACGAGCAGTACTTC. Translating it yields CSVKSWRAYEQYF.

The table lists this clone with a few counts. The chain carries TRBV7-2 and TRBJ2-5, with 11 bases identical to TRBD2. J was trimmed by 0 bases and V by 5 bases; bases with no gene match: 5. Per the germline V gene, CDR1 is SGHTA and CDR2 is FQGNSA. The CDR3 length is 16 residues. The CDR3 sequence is CASSRRLAGYQETQYF. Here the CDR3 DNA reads TGTGCCAGCAGCCGAAGACTAGCGGGGTACCAAGAGACCCAGTACTTC.

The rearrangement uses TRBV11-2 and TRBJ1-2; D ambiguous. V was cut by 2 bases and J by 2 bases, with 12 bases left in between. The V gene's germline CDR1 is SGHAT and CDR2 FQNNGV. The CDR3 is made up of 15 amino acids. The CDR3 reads CASSLSVGINYGYTF. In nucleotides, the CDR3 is TGTGCCAGCAGCTTATCCGTGGGGATCAACTATGGCTACACCTTC.

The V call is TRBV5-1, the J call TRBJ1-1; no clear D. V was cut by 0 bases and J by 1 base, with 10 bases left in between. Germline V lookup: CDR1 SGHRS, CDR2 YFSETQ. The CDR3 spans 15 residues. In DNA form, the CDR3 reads TGCGCCAGCAGCTTGGCCGCGGTAGGGAACACTGAAGCTTTCTTT. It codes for CASSLAAVGNTEAFF.

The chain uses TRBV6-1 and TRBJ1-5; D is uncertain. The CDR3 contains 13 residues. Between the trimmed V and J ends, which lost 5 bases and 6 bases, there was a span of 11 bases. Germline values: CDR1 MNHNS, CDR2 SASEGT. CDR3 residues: CASSPGSSQPQHF. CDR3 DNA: TGTGCCAGCAGTCCGGGGTCCAGTCAGCCCCAGCATTTT.

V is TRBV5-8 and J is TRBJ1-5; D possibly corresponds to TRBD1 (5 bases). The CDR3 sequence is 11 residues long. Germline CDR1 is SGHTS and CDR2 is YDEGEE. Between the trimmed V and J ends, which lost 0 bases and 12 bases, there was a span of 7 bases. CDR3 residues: CASSLVQDQHF. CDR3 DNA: TGTGCCAGCAGCTTGGTACAGGACCAGCATTTT.

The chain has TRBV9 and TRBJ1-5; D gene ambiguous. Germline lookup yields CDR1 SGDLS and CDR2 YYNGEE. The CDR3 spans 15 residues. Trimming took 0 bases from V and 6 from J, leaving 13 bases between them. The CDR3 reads CASSVGPLKGQPQHF. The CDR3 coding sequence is TGTGCCAGCAGCGTAGGTCCATTGAAGGGTCAGCCCCAGCATTTT.

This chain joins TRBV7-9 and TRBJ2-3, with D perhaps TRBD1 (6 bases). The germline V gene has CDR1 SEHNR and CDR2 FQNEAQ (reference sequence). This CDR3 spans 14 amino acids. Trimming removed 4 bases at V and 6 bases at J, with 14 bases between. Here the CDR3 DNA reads TGTGCCAGCAGCTCGACAGGAGGTCGTGATACGCAGTATTTT. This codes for CASSSTGGRDTQYF.

The CDR3 here is CASMSPNYGYTF. The CDR3 nucleotides are TGTGCCAGCATGTCCCCTAACTATGGCTACACCTTC. The rearrangement links TRBV28 to TRBJ1-2, with no clear D. V shed 7 bases and J shed 0 bases, with 6 bases lying between them. The CDR3 loop spans 12 amino acids. CDR1 and CDR2 (germline): MDHEN, SYDVKM.

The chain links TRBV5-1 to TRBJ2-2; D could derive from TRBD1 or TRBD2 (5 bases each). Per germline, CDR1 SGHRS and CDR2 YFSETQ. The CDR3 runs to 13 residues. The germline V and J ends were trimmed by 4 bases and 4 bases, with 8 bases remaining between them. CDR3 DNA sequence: TGCGCCAGCAGCCCGAGGGGCACCGGGGAGCTGTTTTTT. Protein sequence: CASSPRGTGELFF.

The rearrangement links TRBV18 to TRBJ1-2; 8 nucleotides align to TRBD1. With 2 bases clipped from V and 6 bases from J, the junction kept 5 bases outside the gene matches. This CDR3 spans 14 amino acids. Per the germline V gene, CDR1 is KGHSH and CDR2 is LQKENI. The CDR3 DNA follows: TGTGCCAGCTCACCATCCGACAGGGGCAATGGCTACACCTTC. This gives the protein CASSPSDRGNGYTF.

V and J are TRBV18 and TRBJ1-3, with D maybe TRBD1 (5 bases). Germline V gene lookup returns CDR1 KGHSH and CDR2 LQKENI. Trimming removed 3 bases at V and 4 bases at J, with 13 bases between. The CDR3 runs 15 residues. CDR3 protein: CASSPPGRVGNTIYF. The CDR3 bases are TGTGCCAGCTCACCGCCAGGGAGGGTCGGAAACACCATATATTTT.

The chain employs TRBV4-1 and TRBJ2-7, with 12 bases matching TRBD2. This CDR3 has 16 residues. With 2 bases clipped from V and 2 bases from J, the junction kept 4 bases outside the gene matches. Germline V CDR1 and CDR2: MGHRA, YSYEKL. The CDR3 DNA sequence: TGCGCCAGCAGCCAATCGACTAGCGGGAGCGCCTACGAGCAGTACTTC. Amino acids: CASSQSTSGSAYEQYF.

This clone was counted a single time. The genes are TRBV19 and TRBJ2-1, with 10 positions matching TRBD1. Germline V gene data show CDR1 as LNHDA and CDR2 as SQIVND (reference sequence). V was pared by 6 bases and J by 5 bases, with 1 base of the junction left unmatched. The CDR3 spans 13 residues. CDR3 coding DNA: TGTGCCAGTAGGGGACAGGGGAACAATGAGCAGTTCTTC. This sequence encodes CASRGQGNNEQFF.

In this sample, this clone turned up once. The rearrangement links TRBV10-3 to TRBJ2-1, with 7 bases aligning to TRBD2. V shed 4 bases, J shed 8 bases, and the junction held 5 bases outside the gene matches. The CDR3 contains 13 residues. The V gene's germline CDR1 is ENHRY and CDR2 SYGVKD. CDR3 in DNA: TGTGCCATCAGTGCGGCTAGCGGCGATGAGCAGTTCTTC. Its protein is CAISAASGDEQFF.

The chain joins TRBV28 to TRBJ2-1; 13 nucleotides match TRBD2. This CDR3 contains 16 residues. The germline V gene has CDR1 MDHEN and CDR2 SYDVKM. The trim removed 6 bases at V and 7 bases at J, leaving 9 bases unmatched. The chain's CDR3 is CASSPSGLAGKNEQFF. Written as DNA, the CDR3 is TGTGCCAGCAGCCCTTCGGGACTAGCGGGAAAAAATGAGCAGTTCTTC. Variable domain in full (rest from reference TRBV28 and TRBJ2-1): DVKVTQSSRYLVKRTGEKVFLECVQDMDHENMFWYRQDPGLGLRLIYFSYDVKMKEKGDIPEGYSVSREKKERFSLILESASTNQTSMYLCASSPSGLAGKNEQFFGPGTRLTVL.

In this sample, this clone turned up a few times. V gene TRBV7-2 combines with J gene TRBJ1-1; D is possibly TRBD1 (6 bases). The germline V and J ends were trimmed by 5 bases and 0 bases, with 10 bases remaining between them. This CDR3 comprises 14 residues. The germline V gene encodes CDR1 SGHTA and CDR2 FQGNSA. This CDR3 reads CASSHRTVNTEAFF. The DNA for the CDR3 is TGTGCCAGCAGCCATCGGACAGTGAACACTGAAGCTTTCTTT.

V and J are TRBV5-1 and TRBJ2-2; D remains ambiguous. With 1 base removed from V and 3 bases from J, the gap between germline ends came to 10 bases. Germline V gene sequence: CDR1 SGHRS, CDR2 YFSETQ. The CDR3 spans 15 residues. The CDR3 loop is CASSLIPGDTGELFF. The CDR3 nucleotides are TGCGCCAGCAGCTTGATCCCAGGCGACACCGGGGAGCTGTTTTTT.

In DNA, the CDR3 is TGTGCCAGCAGCTCGTCCGGAGTGCAAGAGACCCAGTACTTC. Encoded protein: CASSSSGVQETQYF. V usage is TRBV5-4 and J usage is TRBJ2-5, with D unresolved. Trimming cost V 3 bases and J 2 bases, with 11 bases left between them. The length of the CDR3 is 14 residues. Germline CDR1 SGHNT, CDR2 YYREEE (reference sequence). The full variable domain, rest sourced from reference TRBV5-4 and TRBJ2-5, is ETGVTQSPTHLIKTRGQQVTLRCSSQSGHNTVSWYQQALGQGPQFIFQYYREEENGRGNFPPRFSGLQFPNYSSELNVNALELDDSALYLCASSSSGVQETQYFGPGTRLLVL.

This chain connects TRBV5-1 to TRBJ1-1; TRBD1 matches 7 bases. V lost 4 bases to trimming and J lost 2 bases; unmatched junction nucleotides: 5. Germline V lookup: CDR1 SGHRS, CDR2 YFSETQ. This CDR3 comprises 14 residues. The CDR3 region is CASSLNRGNTEAFF. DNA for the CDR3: TGCGCCAGCAGCCTTAACAGGGGAAACACTGAAGCTTTCTTT.

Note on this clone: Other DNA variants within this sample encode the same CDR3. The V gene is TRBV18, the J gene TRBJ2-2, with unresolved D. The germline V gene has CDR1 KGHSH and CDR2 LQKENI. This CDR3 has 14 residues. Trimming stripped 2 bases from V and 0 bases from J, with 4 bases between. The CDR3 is CASSPLTNTGELFF. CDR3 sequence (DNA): TGTGCCAGCTCACCATTGACGAACACCGGGGAGCTGTTTTTT.

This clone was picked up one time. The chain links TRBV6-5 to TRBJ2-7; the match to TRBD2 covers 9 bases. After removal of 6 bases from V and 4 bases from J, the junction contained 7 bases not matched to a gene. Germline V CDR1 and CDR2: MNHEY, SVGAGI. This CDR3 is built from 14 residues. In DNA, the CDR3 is TGTGCCAGCAGCAAGTTCAGCGGGAGGTACGAGCAGTACTTC. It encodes CASSKFSGRYEQYF.

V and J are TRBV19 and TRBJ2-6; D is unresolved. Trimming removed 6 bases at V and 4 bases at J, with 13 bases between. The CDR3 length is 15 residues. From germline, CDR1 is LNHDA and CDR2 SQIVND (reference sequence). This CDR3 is CASSIPLSGANVLTF. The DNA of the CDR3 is TGTGCCAGTAGCATCCCCCTGTCGGGGGCCAACGTCCTGACTTTC.

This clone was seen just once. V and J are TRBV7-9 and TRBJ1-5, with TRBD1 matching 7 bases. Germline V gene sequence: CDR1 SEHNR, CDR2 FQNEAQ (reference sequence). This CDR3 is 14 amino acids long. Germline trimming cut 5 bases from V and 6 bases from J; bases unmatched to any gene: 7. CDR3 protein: CASSRDRVSQPQHF. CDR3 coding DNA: TGTGCCAGCAGCCGTGACAGGGTGAGTCAGCCCCAGCATTTT.